This T cell receptor beta chain was captured in a study of blood T cell repertoires in COVID-19 (dated by TCRdb to the early 2020s). At the level of the whole study: Collaborator samples came from the United States, Italy and Spain and covered acute and convalescent phases of COVID-19. The prospective study material was composed of cDNA or gDNA derived from T cells, B-cell-depleted T cells, or PBMCs. The dataset comprised deeply sampled blood TCRbeta repertoires from subjects exposed to, actively infected with, or recovered from COVID-19. The repertoires were made available in a free public database intended to serve as a resource for research on the immune response to SARS-CoV-2. The samples were drawn from two sources: the first 160 participants of the ongoing ImmuneRACE study, and over 950 subjects contributed by 6 global collaborators. Sample metadata almost always included a de-identified subject ID, COVID-19 status, age in years and sex. Where HLA class I and class II types were available, the types were taken from metadata supplied by the sample provider, not from assay-based typing. Points the paper makes about the study in general: The quantity of clinical and demographic metadata differed by source and by participant and was supplied without curation.

Concerning this clone itself: Its antigen is still unknown. Per-base qualities were not stored, and no clone one base away is much larger.

A second Seattle source provided samples from volunteer blood donors who had recovered from COVID-19. Collaborating institutions collected whole blood in K2EDTA tubes following their own protocols. For TCRbeta analysis, collaborators shipped samples in one of three forms: frozen whole blood, isolated PBMCs, or DNA extracted from either of those sample types. Taken from cysteine to phenylalanine, the CDR3 has 15 residues. The only DNA kept is the CDR3, 45 bases in frame from the first base. Germline trimming: 1 base from V, 7 bases from J; junction bases outside gene matches: 8. CDR1 and CDR2, looked up from the germline V gene (reference sequence), are SEHNR and FQNEAQ. TCRbeta CDR3 regions were amplified from genomic DNA using the immunoSEQ Assay, a bias-controlled multiplex PCR. As for the original processing: Within the assay, amplification of reference gene primers was used to estimate how many nucleated cells each sample contained. To quantify the absolute abundance of each unique TCRbeta CDR3 rearrangement, sequence reads were collapsed and filtered. For each sample, productive Simpson clonality was calculated by taking the square root of Simpson's diversity index across productive rearrangements. Entries here come from immuneACCESS through TCRdb and include only in-frame sequences with V and J called. Some clones fail to appear in such tables; in the studies checked, an unresolved V gene covers under half of the shortfall, and the cause of the remainder is unknown. The V and J calls and clone size come from that table; D and trimming were worked out from the DNA. For this sample there are a few hundred thousand clones; roughly 87% appear just once. Jointly, the top ten make up 9.5% to 15% of the sample.

The sequenced material came from peripheral blood. The sequence was obtained from a woman between 18 and 29 years old who had recovered from COVID-19. Here the chain combines TRBV7-9 and TRBJ1-1; 8 central nucleotides agree with TRBD1. The DNA sequence reads TGTGCCAGCAGCTTAGAGTTCGGGACAGGCGATGAAGCTTTCTTT. Translated, it gives CASSLEFGTGDEAFF.